These 9 T cell receptor beta chains share one sample of origin, sequenced in a study of read filtering for tumor transcriptome and immune sequencing. The library was built from 400 ng RNA with molecular barcoded adaptors for alpha/delta and beta/gamma chains. TCRdb independently ran MiXCR on the reads; one entry per CDR3 protein. There are roughly 38,000 distinct CDR3 sequences in the sample; roughly an eighth occur only once, and approximately 6.5% lies in the top ten. The sequenced material came from a population of CD138-negative cells sorted from bone marrow. Receptors originate from a donor aged 40 or older with multiple myeloma.

This clonotype turned up a few times. A much larger clone is a single base away; this may be a read error. The chain links TRBV28 to TRBJ1-3, with a weak D call TRBD1 (5 bases). This CDR3 is 14 amino acids long. Germline V CDR1 and CDR2: MDHEN, SYDVKM. The CDR3 DNA follows: TGTGCCGGCAGCTTTTCCAGGGCTGGAAACACCATATATTTT. Its translation: CAGSFSRAGNTIYF.

This clonotype was recorded at least ten times. This chain joins TRBV9 and TRBJ1-2; 7 bases fit TRBD1. The CDR3 covers 16 residues. V shed 0 bases, J shed 3 bases, and the junction held 8 bases outside the gene matches. Germline CDR1 is SGDLS and CDR2 is YYNGEE. DNA of the CDR3: TGTGCCAGCAGCGTAGCCATAGACAGGGTCGACTATGGCTACACCTTC. Residues: CASSVAIDRVDYGYTF.

As regards this clonotype: Mismatch with germline at one junction end may stem from a read error. The chain is built from TRBV28 and TRBJ2-3; perhaps TRBD2 as D (5 bases). CDR1 and CDR2 (germline): MDHEN, SYDVKM. CDR3 length equals 14 residues. The CDR3 bases are TGTGACAGCAGTTTTCTGGCGGGCACGGATACGCAGTATTTT. Translation gives CDSSFLAGTDTQYF.

This clonotype was counted at least ten times. DNA of the CDR3: TGTGCCAGCAGCTTATGGGGTGGGGGAGGCACAGATACGCAGTATTTT. Translation: CASSLWGGGGTDTQYF. The chain links TRBV11-2 to TRBJ2-3; D is tentatively TRBD1 or TRBD2 (5 bases each). The V and J ends lost 2 bases and 1 base respectively, with 13 bases between them. Germline CDR1 is SGHAT and CDR2 is FQNNGV. This CDR3 region has 16 residues.

In this sample, this clonotype turned up many times. The chain links TRBV3-1 to TRBJ2-7; D ambiguous. CDR3 length: 13 amino acids. The V gene's germline CDR1 is LGHDT and CDR2 YNNKEL (reference sequence). The V and J ends lost 0 bases and 2 bases respectively, with 5 bases between them. The CDR3 sequence is CASSQDGPYEQYF. As DNA, the CDR3 is TGTGCCAGCAGCCAAGACGGGCCCTACGAGCAGTACTTC.

This clonotype was observed many times. A much larger clone sits a single nucleotide away, making a read error possible. This chain connects TRBV6-1 to TRBJ2-1; D tentatively fits TRBD1 or TRBD2 (6 bases each). V was cut by 3 bases and J by 12 bases, with 24 bases left in between. This CDR3 has 16 amino acids. Germline assignment: CDR1 MNHNS and CDR2 SASEGT. As DNA, the CDR3 is TGTGCCAGCAGTGATCTAGGGGGTGGGACGGCGGGGACGCAGTTCTTC. Protein product: CASSDLGGGTAGTQFF.

At least ten counts were recorded for this clonotype. The V call is TRBV20-1, the J call TRBJ1-1; D ambiguous. The CDR3 is 13 residues long. Germline assignment: CDR1 DFQATT and CDR2 SNEGSKA (reference sequence). The V end lost 4 bases, the J end lost 0 bases, and 9 bases lay between the germline ends. The CDR3 DNA sequence: TGCAGTGCTACTAGGGTTGTGAACACTGAAGCTTTCTTT. Translation: CSATRVVNTEAFF.

The table lists this clonotype with many counts. The CDR3 is CASRPSGGLDTQYF. The CDR3, as DNA: TGTGCCAGCAGGCCTAGCGGGGGTCTGGATACGCAGTATTTT. The rearrangement uses TRBV6-2 or TRBV6-3 and TRBJ2-3; TRBD2 agrees at 10 bases. The CDR3 covers 14 residues. The junction had 6 bases not matched to a gene; V was cut back by 6 bases and J by 6 bases. Germline V gene sequence: CDR1 MNHEY, CDR2 SVGEGT.

In its sample, this clonotype was seen many times. The chain has TRBV15 and TRBJ2-2, with D uncertain. This CDR3 has 12 amino acids. V gave up 4 bases and J gave up 3 bases, with 3 bases separating them. Germline V gene data show CDR1 as LNHNV and CDR2 as YYDKDF (reference sequence). The DNA for the CDR3 is TGTGCCACCAGCATGGACACCGGGGAGCTGTTTTTT. Translated, it gives CATSMDTGELFF.